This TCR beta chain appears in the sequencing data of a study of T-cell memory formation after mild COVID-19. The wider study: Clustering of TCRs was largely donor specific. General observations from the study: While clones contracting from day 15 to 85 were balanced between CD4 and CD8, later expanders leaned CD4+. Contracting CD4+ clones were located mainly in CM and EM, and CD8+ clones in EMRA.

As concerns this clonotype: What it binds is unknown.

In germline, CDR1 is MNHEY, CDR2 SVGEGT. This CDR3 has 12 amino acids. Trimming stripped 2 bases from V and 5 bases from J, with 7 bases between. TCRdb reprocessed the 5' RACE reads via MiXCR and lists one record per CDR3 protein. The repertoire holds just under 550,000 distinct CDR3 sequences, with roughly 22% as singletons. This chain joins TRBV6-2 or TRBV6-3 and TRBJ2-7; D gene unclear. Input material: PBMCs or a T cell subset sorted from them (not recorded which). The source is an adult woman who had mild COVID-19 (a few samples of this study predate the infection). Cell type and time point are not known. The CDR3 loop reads CASSYPVNEQYF. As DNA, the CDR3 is TGTGCCAGCAGTTACCCAGTCAACGAGCAGTACTTC.